The 27 T cell receptor beta chains in this list originate from one sample, sequenced in a study of T cell repertoires in cytomegalovirus infection. TCRdb used MiXCR to reprocess the reads, holding one entry per CDR3 protein. The table lists about 920,000 distinct CDR3 sequences, roughly 30% of them singletons, with roughly 13% in the top ten. No antigen has been identified for these receptors. This specimen was cultured CD8+ T cells from PBMCs, taken from culture after CMV antigen stimulation. Every receptor here comes from a human donor in good health (CMV status not recorded). Some clones in this sample may be carry-over from other donors' samples.

This clonotype has only a few counts. The chain joins TRBV4-3 to TRBJ1-2; 8 positions match TRBD1. Per the germline V gene, CDR1 is LGHNA and CDR2 is YSLEER. The trim removed 0 bases at V and 8 bases at J, leaving 5 bases unmatched. The length of the CDR3 is 14 residues. The CDR3 sequence: CASSQDRGRYGYTF. In nucleotides, the CDR3 is TGCGCCAGCAGCCAAGACAGGGGGCGTTACGGCTACACCTTC.

This clonotype appeared a few times. This chain joins TRBV19 and TRBJ2-3; perhaps TRBD2 as D (6 bases). Trimming removed 3 bases at V and 0 bases at J, with 10 bases between. The germline gives CDR1 LNHDA, CDR2 SQIVND (reference sequence). This CDR3 contains 15 residues. CDR3 sequence (DNA): TGTGCCAGTAGTATCGCGGGGTTTAGCACAGATACGCAGTATTTT. The encoded protein is CASSIAGFSTDTQYF.

About this clonotype itself: Lacking the conserved final phenylalanine or tryptophan, this CDR3 likely reflects a read error. V usage is TRBV7-4 and J usage is TRBJ2-5; D gene unclear. CDR1 and CDR2 (germline): SGHVT, SQSDAQ. The CDR3 consists of 14 residues. V was shortened by 1 base and J by 5 bases, with 11 bases between the two germline ends. The CDR3 loop reads CASSLGSPRETQYL. In nucleotides, the CDR3 is TGTGCCAGCAGCTTAGGGTCACCCCGGGAGACCCAGTACCTC.

Regarding this clonotype: The junction shows a germline mismatch at one end, possibly a read error. The J gene is TRBJ2-5, the V gene TRBV7-6; possibly TRBD2 for D (6 bases). Germline V gene lookup returns CDR1 SGHVS and CDR2 FNYEAQ. The CDR3 has 15 residues. The CDR3 nucleotides read TGTGTCAGCAGCTTAGGTGGTGGAGGGCAAGAGACCCAGTACTTC. As protein: CVSSLGGGGQETQYF.

Only a few counts were recorded for this clonotype. The chain carries TRBV2 and TRBJ1-2; D might be TRBD1 (6 bases). The germline V gene has CDR1 SNHLY and CDR2 FYNNEI. CDR3 length: 16 amino acids. Trimming removed 8 bases from V and 3 bases from J, with 22 bases in between. The DNA for the CDR3 is TGTGCCAGCCTTGGGCAGGGGCCTTATATTGACTATGGCTACACCTTC. This encodes CASLGQGPYIDYGYTF.

The chain links TRBV7-8 to TRBJ2-2; 11 positions match TRBD2. In germline, CDR1 is SGHVS, CDR2 FQNEAQ. This CDR3 spans 15 amino acids. With 6 bases clipped from V and 5 bases from J, the junction kept 5 bases outside the gene matches. CDR3 residues: CASSVAGGRTGELFF. In nucleotides, the CDR3 is TGTGCCAGCAGTGTAGCGGGGGGGAGGACCGGGGAGCTGTTTTTT.

This clonotype has a count of ten or more. The chain recombines TRBV6-1 with TRBJ2-3; TRBD1 matches at 7 bases. The CDR3 extends over 15 amino acids. The trim removed 5 bases at V and 0 bases at J, leaving 5 bases unmatched. Germline V CDR1 and CDR2: MNHNS, SASEGT. CDR3: CASSSGGFSTDTQYF. CDR3 sequence (DNA): TGTGCCAGCAGTTCAGGGGGATTTAGCACAGATACGCAGTATTTT.

The chain has TRBV20-1 and TRBJ2-1, with 9 bases lining up with TRBD2. CDR1 is DFQATT and CDR2 is SNEGSKA in the germline V gene (reference sequence). This CDR3 region has 15 residues. Trimming removed 0 bases from V and 5 bases from J; junction bases left unmatched: 5. The CDR3 loop reads CSARDHSGGDNEQFF. CDR3 nucleotides: TGCAGTGCTAGAGATCATAGCGGGGGTGACAATGAGCAGTTCTTC.

This clonotype was observed a few times. This chain links TRBV5-3 with TRBJ2-7; 13 nucleotides agree with TRBD2. TRBV5-3 is known as an ORF, though its function is uncertain. The CDR3 has 19 amino acids. Unmatched junction bases numbered 11, after V lost 0 bases and J lost 2 bases. Written as DNA, the CDR3 is TGTGCCAGAAGCTTGGCCCAGGGCTGGACTAGCGGGGGACCCTACGAGCAGTACGTC. This gives the protein CARSLAQGWTSGGPYEQYV.

The chain joins TRBV6-6 to TRBJ2-5; 14 positions match TRBD2. Losses at the gene ends were 0 bases for V and 0 bases for J; bases not matched to a gene: 6. CDR3 length: 19 residues. Germline loops: CDR1 MNHNY, CDR2 SVGAGI (reference sequence). The CDR3 region has the DNA TGTGCCAGCAGTTACTCCTTTCGGACTAGCGGGGGGTACCAAGAGACCCAGTACTTC. Protein: CASSYSFRTSGGYQETQYF.

This clonotype was observed a handful of times. This CDR3 reads CATTKESVPYEQYF. The DNA for the CDR3 is TGTGCCACCACTAAGGAGAGTGTACCCTACGAGCAGTACTTC. The V gene is TRBV24-1, the J gene TRBJ2-7; D not resolved. CDR3 size: 14 residues. CDR1 and CDR2 (germline): KGHDR, SFDVKD. With 8 bases removed from V and 2 bases from J, the gap between germline ends came to 15 bases.

This clonotype was picked up a small number of times. The CDR3 protein is CASSVVGGTPTNEQFF. The CDR3 DNA reads as TGTGCCAGCAGCGTAGTGGGGGGGACGCCTACAAATGAGCAGTTCTTC. The chain uses TRBV9 and TRBJ2-1, with TRBD2 matching over 7 bases. Germline loops: CDR1 SGDLS, CDR2 YYNGEE. The junction had 10 bases not matched to a gene; V was cut back by 0 bases and J by 7 bases. The CDR3 is 16 residues long.

V and J are TRBV7-2 and TRBJ1-6; 8 nucleotides line up with TRBD1. The ends lost 5 bases at V and 14 bases at J; junction bases unmatched: 2. The CDR3 spans 11 residues. In germline, CDR1 is SGHTA, CDR2 FQGNSA. In DNA form, the CDR3 reads TGTGCCAGCAGCGACAGGGGCACCCTCCACTTT. This sequence encodes CASSDRGTLHF.

The rearrangement joins TRBV7-3 to TRBJ2-2; tentative D call: TRBD1 (5 bases). V lost 4 bases, J lost 0 bases, and 12 bases lay in between. The germline gives CDR1 SGHTA, CDR2 FQGTGA. The CDR3 runs to 16 residues. CDR3 coding DNA: TGTGCCAGCAGCTCGCCGACAGCTTCGAACACCGGGGAGCTGTTTTTT. It encodes CASSSPTASNTGELFF.

The chain employs TRBV6-1 and TRBJ2-1; possibly TRBD1 for D (6 bases). Germline CDR1 and CDR2: MNHNS and SASEGT. This CDR3 comprises 14 residues. V gave up 3 bases and J gave up 9 bases, with 15 bases separating them. The CDR3 sequence: CASSDGGGRGEQFF. Here the CDR3 DNA reads TGTGCCAGCAGTGATGGTGGGGGCCGGGGTGAGCAGTTCTTC.

V and J are TRBV4-2 and TRBJ2-1, with D unresolved. The CDR3 length is 15 residues. CDR1 and CDR2 from the germline V gene are LGHNA and YNFKEQ. Trimming left V 3 bases short and J 3 bases short, with 12 bases between. The CDR3 nucleotides are TGTGCCAGCAGCCAGGGTTATCTACTCTACAATGAGCAGTTCTTC. Translating gives CASSQGYLLYNEQFF.

The sample holds many counts of this clonotype. The genes are TRBV7-9 and TRBJ2-5; D is undetermined. V gave up 2 bases and J gave up 1 base, with 14 bases separating them. Per the germline V gene, CDR1 is SEHNR and CDR2 is FQNEAQ (reference sequence). The CDR3 extends over 16 amino acids. The CDR3 loop is CASSLRERHSQETQYF. The CDR3 nucleotides are TGTGCCAGCAGCTTAAGGGAAAGGCATTCCCAAGAGACCCAGTACTTC.

The chain recombines TRBV7-9 with TRBJ2-1; 15 positions match TRBD2. The CDR3 has 18 amino acids. Germline loops: CDR1 SEHNR, CDR2 FQNEAQ (reference sequence). The V and J ends lost 5 bases and 5 bases, in that order; junction bases with no gene match: 10. The CDR3 sequence is CASSLWTSGGAGDNEQFF. Written as DNA, the CDR3 is TGTGCCAGCAGCCTCTGGACTAGCGGGGGGGCCGGGGACAATGAGCAGTTCTTC.

The J gene is TRBJ1-5, the V gene TRBV4-1; 7 bases fit TRBD1. This CDR3 is built from 17 residues. V lost 0 bases and J lost 4; bases outside the gene matches: 9. The germline V gene encodes CDR1 MGHRA and CDR2 YSYEKL. In DNA form, the CDR3 reads TGCGCCAGCAGCCAAGATGGGGGCAACAGGGGAAATCAGCCCCAGCATTTT. Amino acids: CASSQDGGNRGNQPQHF.

This sequence joins TRBV10-3 and TRBJ2-2, with 9 bases that match TRBD2. Germline V lookup: CDR1 ENHRY, CDR2 SYGVKD. The CDR3 length is 16 residues. V dropped 10 bases and J dropped 2; count of bases not matched to a gene: 11. The CDR3 spells CATLTSGGKNTGELFF. CDR3 in DNA: TGTGCCACCCTTACCAGCGGGGGGAAAAACACCGGGGAGCTGTTTTTT.

This clonotype was detected once. A read error is possible here, since a much larger clone lies one base away. The chain has TRBV7-6 and TRBJ2-3, with TRBD2 matching over 8 bases. CDR1 and CDR2 from the germline V gene are SGHVS and FNYEAQ. V shed 1 base, J shed 3 bases, and the junction held 6 bases outside the gene matches. The CDR3 extends over 16 amino acids. The CDR3 spells CASSLVAGGHTDTQYF. The CDR3 DNA reads TGTGCCAGCAGCTTAGTCGCGGGGGGCCATACAGATACGCAGTATTTT. Supplemented by reference TRBV7-6 and TRBJ2-3, the full variable domain reads GAGVSQSPRYKVTKRGQDVALRCDPISGHVSLYWYRQALGQGPEFLTYFNYEAQQDKSGLPNDRFSAERPEGSISTLTIQRTEQRDSAMYRCASSLVAGGHTDTQYFGPGTRLTVL.

The CDR3 loop is CASSEARSYNSPLHF. The CDR3 DNA follows: TGTGCCAGCAGTGAAGCTCGCTCCTATAATTCACCCCTCCACTTT. This chain connects TRBV2 to TRBJ1-6; no clear D gene. The CDR3 runs to 15 residues. Trimming stripped 0 bases from V and 0 bases from J, with 3 bases between. Germline-derived CDR1 and CDR2 are SNHLY and FYNNEI.

The chain links TRBV6-1 to TRBJ1-5, with TRBD1 matching 10 bases. Trimming cost V 6 bases and J 4 bases; bases outside gene matches: 6. This CDR3 is 15 amino acids long. Germline V gene data show CDR1 as MNHNS and CDR2 as SASEGT. CDR3 loop: CASSADRGPNQPQHF. For the CDR3, the DNA is TGTGCCAGCAGCGCCGACAGGGGGCCGAATCAGCCCCAGCATTTT.

This chain links TRBV19 with TRBJ1-4; TRBD1 matches 7 bases. Germline lookup yields CDR1 LNHDA and CDR2 SQIVND (reference sequence). V gave up 5 bases and J gave up 17 bases; unmatched junction bases: 11. The CDR3 runs to 12 residues. CDR3 DNA: TGTGCCAGTAGTCGGGGCCGGGGACAGAACTTTTTT. Translation: CASSRGRGQNFF.

This clonotype was detected many times. The DNA of the CDR3 is TGTGCCAGCAGGTTCAGTTCGACAACCTATAATTCACCCCTCCACTTT. Translation: CASRFSSTTYNSPLHF. This rearrangement joins TRBV7-2 to TRBJ1-6; no reliable D call. This CDR3 has 16 residues. The V end lost 6 bases, the J end lost 2 bases, and 14 bases lay between the germline ends. Germline CDR1 and CDR2: SGHTA and FQGNSA.

This clonotype was counted between two and nine times. The chain couples TRBV12-5 to TRBJ2-7; 7 nucleotides align to TRBD1. CDR1 and CDR2 (germline): LGHNT, FRNRAP. This CDR3 has 14 residues. V was clipped by 5 bases and J by 3 bases; unmatched bases: 7. The CDR3 sequence is CASGGDSSDYEQYF. DNA for the CDR3: TGTGCTAGTGGTGGGGACAGTTCGGACTACGAGCAGTACTTC.

V is TRBV7-9 and J is TRBJ2-2; the D is unclear. The CDR3 runs to 13 residues. The V end lost 3 bases, the J end lost 1 base, and 3 bases lay between the germline ends. Germline values: CDR1 SEHNR, CDR2 FQNEAQ (reference sequence). The CDR3: CASSFKNTGELFF. The DNA for the CDR3 is TGTGCCAGCAGCTTCAAGAACACCGGGGAGCTGTTTTTT.